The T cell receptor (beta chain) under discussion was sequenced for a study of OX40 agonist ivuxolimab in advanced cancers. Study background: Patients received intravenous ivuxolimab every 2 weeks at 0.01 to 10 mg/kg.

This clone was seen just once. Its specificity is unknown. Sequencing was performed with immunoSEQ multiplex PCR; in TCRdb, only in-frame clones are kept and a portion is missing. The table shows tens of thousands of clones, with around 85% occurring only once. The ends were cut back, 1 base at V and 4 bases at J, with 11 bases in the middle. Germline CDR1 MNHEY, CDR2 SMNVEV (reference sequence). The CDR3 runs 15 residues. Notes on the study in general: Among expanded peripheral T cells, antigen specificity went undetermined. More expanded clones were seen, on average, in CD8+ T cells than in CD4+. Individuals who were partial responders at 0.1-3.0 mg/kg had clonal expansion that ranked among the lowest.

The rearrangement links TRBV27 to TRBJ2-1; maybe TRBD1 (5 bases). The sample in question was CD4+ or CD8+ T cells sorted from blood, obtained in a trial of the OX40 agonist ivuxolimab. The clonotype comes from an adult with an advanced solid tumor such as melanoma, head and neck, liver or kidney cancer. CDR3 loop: CASSLWGTQYNEQFF. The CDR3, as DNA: TGTGCCAGCAGTTTATGGGGCACACAGTACAATGAGCAGTTCTTC.